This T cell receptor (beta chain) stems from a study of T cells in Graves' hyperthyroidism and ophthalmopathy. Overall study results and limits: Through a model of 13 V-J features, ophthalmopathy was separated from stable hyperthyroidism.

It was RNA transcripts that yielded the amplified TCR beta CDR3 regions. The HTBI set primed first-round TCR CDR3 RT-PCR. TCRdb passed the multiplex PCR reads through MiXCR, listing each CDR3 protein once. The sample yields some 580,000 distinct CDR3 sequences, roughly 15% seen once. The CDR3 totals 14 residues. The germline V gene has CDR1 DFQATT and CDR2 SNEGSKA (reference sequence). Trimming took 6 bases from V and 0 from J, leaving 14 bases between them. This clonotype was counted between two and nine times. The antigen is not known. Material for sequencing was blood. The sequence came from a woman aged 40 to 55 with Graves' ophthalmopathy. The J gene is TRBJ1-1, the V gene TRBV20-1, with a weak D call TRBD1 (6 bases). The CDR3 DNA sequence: TGCAGTGCCCCAGAAGGGGGGGTGAACACTGAAGCTTTCTTT. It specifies CSAPEGGVNTEAFF.